The rows below give T cell receptor beta chains drawn from one sample of a study of blood T cell repertoires in COVID-19. Sequencing used immunoSEQ multiplex PCR; TCRdb keeps in-frame clones, though not all of them. Among about 150,000 clones, 83% were seen once, and the ten largest hold about an eighth. Sequencing input: peripheral blood. These receptors all stem from a woman in her sixties with COVID-19, enrolled during active disease. CDR3s include the opening cysteine and the closing phenylalanine or tryptophan. Fields, in order: CDR3 protein, V gene.

cdr3_aa: CASSPRQGNTDTQYF; v_call: TRBV18
cdr3_aa: CASSFELRDRGGEKLFF; v_call: TRBV7-6
cdr3_aa: CASSLATRGYGYTF; v_call: TRBV18
cdr3_aa: CASSALRDLALHF; v_call: TRBV2
cdr3_aa: CASSARTVLNTGELFF; v_call: TRBV11-2
cdr3_aa: CASSPRDRAGDTQYF; v_call: TRBV5-1
cdr3_aa: CASSLGRDTEAFF; v_call: TRBV5-1
cdr3_aa: CASSPTGDGYTF; v_call: TRBV11-1
cdr3_aa: CASSEALAGETQYF; v_call: TRBV6-1
cdr3_aa: CASSERRGNTGELFF; v_call: TRBV6-1
cdr3_aa: CASSLGSTYEQYF; v_call: TRBV7-9
cdr3_aa: CASSPYGGSGKLFF; v_call: TRBV5-5
cdr3_aa: CASSPRNWASNQPQHF; v_call: TRBV2
cdr3_aa: CASSEASGPLGTDTQYF; v_call: TRBV6-1
cdr3_aa: CSVLAGSSYEQYF; v_call: TRBV29-1